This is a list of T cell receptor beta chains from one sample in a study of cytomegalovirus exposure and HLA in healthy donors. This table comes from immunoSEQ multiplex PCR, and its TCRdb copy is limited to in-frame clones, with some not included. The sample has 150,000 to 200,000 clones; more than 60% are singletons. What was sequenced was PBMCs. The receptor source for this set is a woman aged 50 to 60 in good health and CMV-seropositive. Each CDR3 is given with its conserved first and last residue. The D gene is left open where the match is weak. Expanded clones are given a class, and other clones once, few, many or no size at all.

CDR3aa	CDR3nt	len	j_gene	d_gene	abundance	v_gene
CASSELDRARKYF	TGTGCCAGCAGTGAACTGGACAGGGCGAGGAAGTACTTC	13	TRBJ2-7	TRBD1	.	TRBV6-1
CASSLWGGREDTEAFF	TGTGCCAGCAGTTTATGGGGGGGGAGGGAAGACACTGAAGCTTTCTTT	16	TRBJ1-1	.	.	TRBV7-9
CSTGLVRNTEAFF	TGCAGCACGGGGTTGGTCCGGAACACTGAAGCTTTCTTT	13	TRBJ1-1	.	once	TRBV29-1
CASSPPGGEKLFF	TGTGCCAGCAGCCCGCCGGGGGGGGAAAAACTGTTTTTT	13	TRBJ1-4	.	.	TRBV11-3
CASSYRGGTNEKLFF	TGTGCCAGCAGTTACAGGGGGGGAACTAATGAAAAACTGTTTTTT	15	TRBJ1-4	TRBD1	.	TRBV27
CASSHDRGYEQYF	TGTGCCAGCAGTCACGACAGGGGGTACGAGCAGTACTTC	13	TRBJ2-7	TRBD1	many	TRBV6-6
CASSTGGYNEQFF	TGTGCCAGCTCCACGGGTGGATATAATGAGCAGTTCTTC	13	TRBJ2-1	.	.	TRBV18
CASSFSGGVGYTF	TGTGCCAGCAGTTTTTCAGGGGGCGTGGGCTACACCTTC	13	TRBJ1-2	TRBD1	.	TRBV28
CASSPSPVSYNEQFF	TGTGCCAGCTCACCATCCCCTGTCTCCTACAATGAGCAGTTCTTC	15	TRBJ2-1	.	.	TRBV18
CASTRTSGGGETQYF	TGTGCCAGCACACGGACTAGCGGAGGGGGTGAGACCCAGTACTTC	15	TRBJ2-5	TRBD2	few	TRBV25-1
CASSVRGNYEQYF	TGTGCCAGCAGTGTTAGGGGAAACTACGAGCAGTACTTC	13	TRBJ2-7	.	few	TRBV2
CAISGWRGSYEQYF	TGTGCCATCAGTGGATGGAGAGGCTCCTACGAGCAGTACTTC	14	TRBJ2-7	.	.	TRBV10-3
CASSPIGGSNTGELFF	TGTGCCAGCAGCCCCATAGGCGGTTCGAACACCGGGGAGCTGTTTTTT	16	TRBJ2-2	.	.	TRBV11-3
CASSYGRGETQYF	TGTGCCAGCAGTTATGGCAGGGGAGAGACCCAGTACTTC	13	TRBJ2-5	.	few	TRBV6-5
CASNQGFSGNTIYF	TGTGCCAGCAACCAGGGGTTCTCTGGAAACACCATATATTTT	14	TRBJ1-3	.	once	TRBV2
CASQAGPYNEQFF	TGCGCCAGTCAAGCGGGACCCTACAATGAGCAGTTCTTC	13	TRBJ2-1	TRBD2	.	TRBV10-2
CASSQDWGQGFTEAFF	TGTGCCAGCAGCCAAGATTGGGGGCAGGGGTTTACTGAAGCTTTCTTT	16	TRBJ1-1	.	.	TRBV14
CASRTIGQPYGYTF	TGTGCCAGCAGGACGATAGGACAGCCCTATGGCTACACCTTC	14	TRBJ1-2	.	few	TRBV28
CASSPDRGSEAFF	TGTGCCAGTAGTCCGGACAGGGGTTCTGAAGCTTTCTTT	13	TRBJ1-1	TRBD1	.	TRBV19
CASRELAETQYF	TGTGCCAGCAGGGAGCTAGCGGAGACCCAGTACTTC	12	TRBJ2-5	.	.	TRBV2
CASSDIWLAPGELFF	TGTGCCAGCAGTGATATTTGGTTAGCGCCCGGGGAGCTGTTTTTT	15	TRBJ2-2	.	.	TRBV25-1
CATSPWTGVAGELFF	TGTGCCACCTCCCCTTGGACAGGGGTAGCCGGGGAGCTGTTTTTT	15	TRBJ2-2	TRBD1	.	TRBV28
CASSIDGGTGVYGYTF	TGTGCCAGTAGTATAGATGGCGGGACAGGGGTCTATGGCTACACCTTC	16	TRBJ1-2	TRBD1	.	TRBV19
CASTGPGNQPQHF	TGTGCCAGCACCGGGCCAGGGAATCAGCCCCAGCATTTT	13	TRBJ1-5	.	few	TRBV2
CASTDRVEEKLFF	TGCGCCAGCACGGACAGGGTGGAAGAAAAACTGTTTTTT	13	TRBJ1-4	TRBD1	.	TRBV5-1
CASSTTGKGGYGYTF	TGTGCCAGCAGTACGACAGGGAAAGGTGGCTATGGCTACACCTTC	15	TRBJ1-2	TRBD1	few	TRBV6-5
CASSPRTDSYNSPLHF	TGCGCCAGCAGCCCCCGGACAGACTCCTATAATTCACCCCTCCACTTT	16	TRBJ1-6	.	.	TRBV5-1
CASSPAPGTQYF	TGTGCCAGCAGCCCCGCTCCGGGGACCCAGTACTTC	12	TRBJ2-5	.	.	TRBV7-2
CASSKVEGRSPLHF	TGTGCCAGCAGCAAAGTTGAGGGTCGTTCACCCCTCCACTTT	14	TRBJ1-6	.	.	TRBV21-1
CASSFSGMGAEAFF	TGTGCCAGCAGCTTCTCAGGAATGGGCGCTGAAGCTTTCTTT	14	TRBJ1-1	.	.	TRBV7-6
CASRNPRGRGLYEAFF	TGCGCCAGCAGAAACCCCAGGGGGCGGGGGCTCTATGAAGCTTTCTTT	16	TRBJ1-1	TRBD1	.	TRBV4-1
CSARDKETQYF	TGCAGTGCTAGAGATAAAGAGACCCAGTACTTC	11	TRBJ2-5	.	.	TRBV20-1
CASSRDNYEQYF	TGTGCCAGCAGCCGGGACAACTACGAGCAGTACTTC	12	TRBJ2-7	.	few	TRBV6-5
CASSKGTEAFF	TGTGCCAGCAGTAAGGGGACTGAAGCTTTCTTT	11	TRBJ1-1	.	.	TRBV25-1
CASSGGGPYNSPLHF	TGTGCCAGCAGCGGTGGAGGTCCCTATAATTCACCCCTCCACTTT	15	TRBJ1-6	.	few	TRBV9
CASSFLPGTSVYNEQFF	TGCGCCAGCAGCTTCCTCCCCGGGACTAGCGTTTACAATGAGCAGTTCTTC	17	TRBJ2-1	TRBD2	.	TRBV5-1
CASSLGSWRGGSNEQFF	TGCGCCAGCAGCTTGGGCTCCTGGCGGGGGGGTTCCAATGAGCAGTTCTTC	17	TRBJ2-1	TRBD2	.	TRBV5-1
CASSPLYEQYF	TGTGCCAGCAGCCCCCTATACGAGCAGTACTTC	11	TRBJ2-7	.	.	TRBV28
CASMWGGGGANVLTF	TGTGCCAGCATGTGGGGGGGTGGTGGGGCCAACGTCCTGACTTTC	15	TRBJ2-6	TRBD2	.	TRBV2
CASSPPSEGAFSYTF	TGTGCCAGCTCACCACCAAGTGAAGGGGCTTTTAGCTACACCTTC	15	TRBJ1-2	.	.	TRBV18